The rows below give T cell receptor beta chains drawn from one sample of a study of CD8 T cells in ankylosing spondylitis. Each CDR3 protein gets one entry after TCRdb re-called the 5' RACE reads with MiXCR. The table lists roughly 450,000 distinct CDR3 sequences, around 26% of them singletons. Specimen: blood, either unsorted or a sorted T cell fraction (not recorded which). The receptors were gathered from a male donor with ankylosing spondylitis. CDR3s include the opening cysteine and the closing phenylalanine or tryptophan. Each record gives: J gene, clone size, D gene, V gene, CDR3 protein, CDR3 DNA. A D gene is named only where the DNA matches it firmly. Only some rows state a clone size, as once, few, many or a class for expanded clones.

J gene: TRBJ2-1; clone size: -; D gene: -; V gene: TRBV7-9; CDR3 protein: CASSPPGRNNEQFF; CDR3 DNA: TGTGCCAGCAGCCCCCCTGGCAGAAACAATGAGCAGTTCTTC
J gene: TRBJ2-7; clone size: -; D gene: -; V gene: TRBV20-1; CDR3 protein: CSARDYEQYF; CDR3 DNA: TGCAGTGCTAGAGACTACGAGCAGTACTTC
J gene: TRBJ2-3; clone size: many; D gene: TRBD2; V gene: TRBV5-1; CDR3 protein: CASSFGTAGATDTQYF; CDR3 DNA: TGCGCCAGCAGCTTTGGGACGGCGGGAGCAACAGATACGCAGTATTTT
J gene: TRBJ2-1; clone size: -; D gene: -; V gene: TRBV6-2/TRBV6-3; CDR3 protein: CASISHEAYNEQFF; CDR3 DNA: TGTGCCAGCATTTCACATGAGGCCTACAATGAGCAGTTCTTC
J gene: TRBJ1-1; clone size: -; D gene: TRBD1; V gene: TRBV5-5; CDR3 protein: CASSRMTGVTEAFF; CDR3 DNA: TGTGCCAGCAGCCGTATGACAGGGGTAACTGAAGCTTTCTTT
J gene: TRBJ1-1; clone size: -; D gene: -; V gene: TRBV25-1; CDR3 protein: CASSEMHSWEAFF; CDR3 DNA: TGTGCCAGCAGTGAAATGCACTCGTGGGAAGCTTTCTTT
J gene: TRBJ1-4; clone size: once; D gene: -; V gene: TRBV5-1; CDR3 protein: CASSPLQGHKLFF; CDR3 DNA: TGCGCCAGCAGCCCGTTACAGGGACACAAACTGTTTTTT
J gene: TRBJ2-3; clone size: few; D gene: TRBD2; V gene: TRBV12-3/TRBV12-4; CDR3 protein: CASSLQAGGGDTQYF; CDR3 DNA: TGTGCCAGCAGTTTGCAAGCGGGAGGTGGAGATACGCAGTATTTT
J gene: TRBJ2-1; clone size: few; D gene: TRBD2; V gene: TRBV12-3/TRBV12-4; CDR3 protein: CASSVAGLAGNNEQFF; CDR3 DNA: TGTGCCAGCAGTGTGGCTGGGCTAGCGGGCAACAATGAGCAGTTCTTC
J gene: TRBJ2-1; clone size: -; D gene: -; V gene: TRBV11-2; CDR3 protein: CASSLDSNAGQVEFF; CDR3 DNA: TGTGCCAGCAGCTTAGATAGTAATGCAGGGCAAGTCGAGTTCTTC
J gene: TRBJ1-1; clone size: -; D gene: TRBD1; V gene: TRBV5-6; CDR3 protein: CASSHRGQTEAFF; CDR3 DNA: TGTGCCAGCAGCCACAGGGGTCAAACTGAAGCTTTCTTT
J gene: TRBJ1-2; clone size: many; D gene: -; V gene: TRBV12-3/TRBV12-4; CDR3 protein: CASSLTASYGYTF; CDR3 DNA: TGTGCCAGCAGTCTGACAGCCAGCTATGGCTACACCTTC
J gene: TRBJ2-1; clone size: few; D gene: -; V gene: TRBV18; CDR3 protein: CASSSGSGNEQFF; CDR3 DNA: TGTGCCAGCTCATCAGGATCGGGGAATGAGCAGTTCTTC
J gene: TRBJ2-1; clone size: -; D gene: -; V gene: TRBV6-5; CDR3 protein: CASSLSPGTYNEQFF; CDR3 DNA: TGTGCCAGCAGTTTGAGTCCAGGGACCTACAATGAGCAGTTCTTC
J gene: TRBJ2-2; clone size: -; D gene: TRBD2; V gene: TRBV6-2/TRBV6-3; CDR3 protein: CASSYDTSGRTGELFF; CDR3 DNA: TGTGCCAGCAGTTACGATACTAGCGGGAGGACCGGGGAGCTGTTTTTT
J gene: TRBJ1-1; clone size: few; D gene: -; V gene: TRBV19; CDR3 protein: CASSVTGRHTEAFF; CDR3 DNA: TGTGCCAGTAGTGTCACCGGGAGACACACTGAAGCTTTCTTT
J gene: TRBJ1-1; clone size: -; D gene: -; V gene: TRBV7-9; CDR3 protein: CASSLETRGTEAFF; CDR3 DNA: TGTGCCAGCAGCTTGGAAACGAGGGGCACTGAAGCTTTCTTT
J gene: TRBJ1-5; clone size: few; D gene: -; V gene: TRBV15; CDR3 protein: CATSSTLYSNQPQHF; CDR3 DNA: TGTGCCACCAGCTCGACACTTTATAGCAATCAGCCCCAGCATTTT
J gene: TRBJ1-1; clone size: -; D gene: TRBD1; V gene: TRBV30; CDR3 protein: CAWSLTGSSTEAFF; CDR3 DNA: TGTGCCTGGAGTTTGACAGGGAGCTCCACTGAAGCTTTCTTT
J gene: TRBJ1-1; clone size: -; D gene: TRBD1; V gene: TRBV2; CDR3 protein: CASGSTGGNTEAFF; CDR3 DNA: TGTGCCAGCGGGTCGACAGGGGGGAACACTGAAGCTTTCTTT
J gene: TRBJ1-2; clone size: -; D gene: -; V gene: TRBV2; CDR3 protein: CASSEKGIDYGYTF; CDR3 DNA: TGTGCCAGCAGTGAAAAGGGTATCGACTATGGCTACACCTTC